Included here is one T cell receptor (beta chain) sequence, with context. Antigen unknown. TCRdb's copy holds only in-frame clones and misses some; the assay was immunoSEQ multiplex PCR. The sample comprises around 2,000,000 clones, about 95% of which are singletons, and roughly 1.2% rests with the top ten. Naive CD8 isolation took CD45RO-negative cells positively selected for CCR7 and excluded terminally differentiated effector memory CD45RA+ cells. Every donor was a Caucasian adult from Nashville, Tennessee. This entry belongs to a study of shared clonotypes between healthy human individuals. Study-wide results and caveats: Blood was the only sampled material, and tissue repertoires likely differ.

Trimming took 6 bases from V and 8 from J, leaving 10 bases between them. The germline gives CDR1 MDHEN, CDR2 SYDVKM. The length of the CDR3 is 11 residues. Sequencing input: naive CD8+ T cells sorted from blood. The clonotype comes from a man aged 18 to 29 in good health. This chain uses TRBV28 with TRBJ1-2; D ambiguous. The CDR3 sequence is CASSTYNGYTF. In DNA, the CDR3 is TGTGCCAGCAGCACTTATAACGGCTACACCTTC.